This entry lists 24 T cell receptor beta chains sequenced from one sample in a study of blood T cell repertoires in COVID-19 (dated by TCRdb to the early 2020s). The library was generated by the immunoSEQ multiplex PCR assay. TCRdb took over this immuneACCESS table, retaining in-frame rearrangements with V and J assigned. Such tables are incomplete; in checked studies, under half of the missing clones stem from an unresolved V gene, and the remainder is unexplained. Recorded for this sample are over 85,000 clones; 75% to 90% of them occurred a single time. Over 15% of the sample is in the top ten clones. The sample comprised peripheral blood. The receptor source for this set is a woman older than 75 with acute or convalescent COVID-19.

The rearrangement links TRBV2 to TRBJ2-3, with 8 bases aligning to TRBD1. Germline assignment: CDR1 SNHLY and CDR2 FYNNEI. V was clipped by 9 bases and J by 2 bases; unmatched bases: 4. The CDR3 sequence is 13 residues long. In DNA, the CDR3 is TGTGCCAGTTACAGGGGGTTCACAGATACGCAGTATTTT. Its translation is CASYRGFTDTQYF.

V is TRBV5-8 and J is TRBJ1-6; a possible D gene is TRBD1 (6 bases). The CDR3 runs 15 residues. The V gene's germline CDR1 is SGHTS and CDR2 YDEGEE. V was trimmed by 4 bases and J by 8 bases, leaving 16 bases between them. CDR3 region: CASSDWTVDHSPLHF. Written as DNA, the CDR3 is TGTGCCAGCAGCGACTGGACAGTCGACCATTCACCCCTCCACTTT.

The rearrangement joins TRBV28 to TRBJ1-4, with D perhaps TRBD1 (6 bases). The ends were cut back, 2 bases at V and 6 bases at J, with 13 bases in the middle. This CDR3 has 15 amino acids. Germline V gives CDR1 MDHEN, CDR2 SYDVKM. CDR3 coding DNA: TGTGCCAGCAGTTTAGAGTTCAGGGGATATGAAAAACTGTTTTTT. Its protein is CASSLEFRGYEKLFF.

For this clone: The same CDR3 is also encoded by other DNA sequences in this sample. V and J are TRBV12-3 or TRBV12-4 and TRBJ2-7, with a tentative D call TRBD2 (5 bases). The CDR3 spans 13 residues. The V gene lost 3 bases and the J gene lost 0 bases, with 6 bases spanning the gap. Written as DNA, the CDR3 is TGTGCCAGCAGTTTGGGGAGCTCCTACGAGCAGTACTTC. Translated: CASSLGSSYEQYF.

The chain combines TRBV11-3 with TRBJ2-5; 7 nucleotides align to TRBD2. Per germline, CDR1 SGHNT and CDR2 YENEEA. This CDR3 contains 15 residues. The V and J ends lost 5 bases and 4 bases, in that order; junction bases with no gene match: 10. In nucleotides, the CDR3 is TGTGCCAGCAGCCTCCTTTTGGGGGGGGGAGAGACCCAGTACTTC. This sequence encodes CASSLLLGGGETQYF. Filled out from reference TRBV11-3 and TRBJ2-5, the complete variable domain reads EAGVVQSPRYKIIEKKQPVAFWCNPISGHNTLYWYLQNLGQGPELLIRYENEEAVDDSQLPKDRFSAERLKGVDSTLKIQPAELGDSAVYLCASSLLLGGGETQYFGPGTRLLVL.

This sequence joins TRBV4-1 and TRBJ1-4; TRBD1 aligns across 7 bases. This CDR3 is 20 amino acids long. V lost 3 bases and J lost 4; bases outside the gene matches: 20. CDR1 is MGHRA, CDR2 YSYEKL, per germline. The CDR3 here is CASSQSQQGTSHVRNEKLFF. The CDR3 coding sequence is TGCGCCAGCAGCCAGTCCCAACAGGGGACATCCCACGTCCGTAATGAAAAACTGTTTTTT.

The chain has TRBV6-6 and TRBJ1-2, with TRBD1 as a possible D gene (6 bases). Per the germline V gene, CDR1 is MNHNY and CDR2 is SVGAGI (reference sequence). This CDR3 contains 17 residues. The V and J ends lost 5 bases and 1 base respectively, with 20 bases between them. The CDR3 DNA follows: TGTGCCAGCAGTCCTTCCCCAGGGGCTAGGCGTAACTATGGCTACACCTTC. Translating gives CASSPSPGARRNYGYTF.

CDR3 residues: CASNKLGGQETQYF. The CDR3 DNA reads as TGTGCCAGCAACAAACTGGGAGGCCAAGAGACCCAGTACTTC. The chain couples TRBV2 to TRBJ2-5, with D possibly matching TRBD2 (6 bases). Trimming pared 7 bases from V and 1 base from J, leaving 13 bases between. This CDR3 comprises 14 residues. The germline CDR1 and CDR2 sequences are SNHLY and FYNNEI. The complete variable domain, with remaining parts taken from reference TRBV2 and TRBJ2-5, reads EPEVTQTPSHQVTQMGQEVILRCVPISNHLYFYWYRQILGQKVEFLVSFYNNEISEKSEIFDDQFSVERPDGSNFTLKIRSTKLEDSAMYFCASNKLGGQETQYFGPGTRLLVL.

The rearrangement joins TRBV28 to TRBJ1-6; D is possibly TRBD1 (5 bases). The ends were cut back, 5 bases at V and 13 bases at J, with 12 bases in the middle. This CDR3 has 12 residues. From germline, CDR1 is MDHEN and CDR2 SYDVKM. Here the CDR3 reads CASSTPTGPLHF. CDR3 in DNA: TGTGCCAGCAGTACCCCCACAGGCCCCCTCCACTTT.

The chain recombines TRBV24-1 with TRBJ2-7; TRBD1 is a possible D gene (5 bases). The CDR3 is 14 residues long. The V gene's germline CDR1 is KGHDR and CDR2 SFDVKD. Trimming cost V 5 bases and J 1 base, with 11 bases left between them. CDR3 sequence: CATSATGASYEQYF. CDR3 nucleotide sequence: TGTGCCACCAGTGCCACAGGTGCTTCCTACGAGCAGTACTTC.

This clone has just a few counts. The rearrangement uses TRBV9 and TRBJ2-7; weak D call: TRBD2 (6 bases). This CDR3 region has 13 residues. Trimming left V 7 bases short and J 7 bases short, with 18 bases between. CDR1 and CDR2 (germline): SGDLS, YYNGEE. CDR3 in DNA: TGTGCCAGCGGGCGGGGCCTACCCTCGGAGCAGTACTTC. This codes for CASGRGLPSEQYF.

V is TRBV5-1 and J is TRBJ2-5; TRBD2 is a possible D gene (6 bases). Germline lookup yields CDR1 SGHRS and CDR2 YFSETQ. V lost 2 bases to trimming and J lost 2 bases, with 13 bases between them. The CDR3 contains 15 residues. The CDR3 is CASSFGGTAQETQYF. The CDR3 region has the DNA TGCGCCAGCAGCTTCGGAGGGACCGCACAAGAGACCCAGTACTTC. The full variable domain, rest sourced from reference TRBV5-1 and TRBJ2-5, is KAGVTQTPRYLIKTRGQQVTLSCSPISGHRSVSWYQQTPGQGLQFLFEYFSETQRNKGNFPGRFSGRQFSNSRSEMNVSTLELGDSALYLCASSFGGTAQETQYFGPGTRLLVL.

The CDR3 is CASSKGQAYEQYF. CDR3 nucleotide sequence: TGCGCCAGCAGCAAGGGACAGGCATACGAGCAGTACTTC. The chain combines TRBV5-1 with TRBJ2-7, with TRBD1 matching 8 bases. This CDR3 spans 13 amino acids. The V gene end was trimmed by 4 bases and the J gene end by 4 bases; junction bases not matched to a gene: 4. Germline V gives CDR1 SGHRS, CDR2 YFSETQ.

This clone appeared once. J is TRBJ2-5 and V is TRBV2; D is unclear. The CDR3 is 11 amino acids. V lost 7 bases and J 4 bases, leaving 7 bases between the germline ends. Germline V gene data show CDR1 as SNHLY and CDR2 as FYNNEI. In nucleotides, the CDR3 is TGTGCCAGCAAAGTTAGAGAGACCCAGTACTTC. It codes for CASKVRETQYF.

The genes are TRBV5-6 and TRBJ1-2; TRBD1 might be the D (5 bases). The CDR3 consists of 12 residues. Trimming took off 0 bases at V and 11 bases at J, with 11 bases between the two ends. Germline lookup yields CDR1 SGHDT and CDR2 YYEEEE. This chain's CDR3 is CASSLGGLSYTF. The DNA of the CDR3 is TGTGCCAGCAGCTTGGGGGGCCTTAGTTACACCTTC.

This rearrangement joins TRBV10-3 to TRBJ1-1, with D tentatively TRBD1 (5 bases). The V end was cut by 6 bases, the J end by 4 bases, with 15 bases between. This CDR3 spans 14 amino acids. Per the germline V gene, CDR1 is ENHRY and CDR2 is SYGVKD. Here the CDR3 reads CAISARGTGTEAFF. DNA of the CDR3: TGTGCCATCAGCGCCCGGGGGACTGGCACTGAAGCTTTCTTT.

The chain recombines TRBV4-1 with TRBJ2-7; tentative D call: TRBD2 (6 bases). Germline V gene data show CDR1 as MGHRA and CDR2 as YSYEKL. This CDR3 has 15 amino acids. The V and J ends lost 2 bases and 9 bases respectively, with 20 bases between them. CDR3 region: CASSQPSGRPSRQYF. The CDR3 DNA sequence: TGCGCCAGCAGCCAACCGAGCGGGCGTCCCTCCCGGCAGTACTTC.

DNA of the CDR3: TGTGCCAGCAGGAACCCTCCGGGACTAGCGGGGGGAGATACCGGGGAGCTGTTTTTT. Amino acid sequence: CASRNPPGLAGGDTGELFF. J is TRBJ2-2 and V is TRBV3-1 (or the pseudogene TRBV3-2); 15 bases are a match to TRBD2. The CDR3 is made up of 19 amino acids. The V and J ends lost 6 bases and 5 bases, in that order; junction bases with no gene match: 13. Germline values: CDR1 LGHDT, CDR2 YNNKEL (reference sequence).

This clone has a handful of counts. The J gene is TRBJ2-2, the V gene TRBV9; 7 bases map to TRBD2. The V gene end was trimmed by 3 bases and the J gene end by 1 base; junction bases not matched to a gene: 6. There are 16 residues in the CDR3. Germline CDR1 is SGDLS and CDR2 is YYNGEE. The CDR3 DNA sequence: TGTGCCAGCAGCGCTCCGGGGGGAGTGAACACCGGGGAGCTGTTTTTT. It codes for CASSAPGGVNTGELFF.

This clone has more than one count but fewer than ten. The chain combines TRBV5-1 with TRBJ2-5, with D possibly being TRBD2 (5 bases). The V end was cut by 0 bases, the J end by 2 bases, with 14 bases between. The CDR3 spans 16 residues. Germline CDR1 SGHRS, CDR2 YFSETQ. CDR3 loop: CASSLAGERGQETQYF. CDR3 bases: TGCGCCAGCAGCTTGGCCGGGGAGCGCGGGCAAGAGACCCAGTACTTC.

This clone was detected once. This chain links TRBV18 with TRBJ2-7; a weak D match, TRBD2 (6 bases). V was cut by 2 bases and J by 3 bases, with 8 bases left in between. The CDR3 contains 13 residues. The germline V gene encodes CDR1 KGHSH and CDR2 LQKENI. The CDR3 DNA reads TGTGCCAGCTCACCAGGGACTCTCTACGAGCAGTACTTC. Its protein is CASSPGTLYEQYF.

J is TRBJ1-5 and V is TRBV11-2, with D possibly TRBD1 on 5 matching bases. Trimming left V 0 bases short and J 9 bases short, with 15 bases between. CDR3 length: 15 amino acids. Germline lookup yields CDR1 SGHAT and CDR2 FQNNGV. The chain's CDR3 is CASSLDLGLSMPQHF. The CDR3 DNA reads as TGTGCCAGCAGCTTAGATCTGGGACTCAGTATGCCCCAGCATTTT.

The V and J genes are TRBV9 and TRBJ2-2; 8 bases are a match to TRBD2. This CDR3 has 16 residues. Germline V gene sequence: CDR1 SGDLS, CDR2 YYNGEE. Trimming took 3 bases from V and 1 from J; bases not matched to a gene: 5. The chain's CDR3 is CASSASGGGNTGELFF. CDR3 nucleotide sequence: TGTGCCAGCAGCGCGAGCGGGGGAGGGAACACCGGGGAGCTGTTTTTT.

J is TRBJ1-5 and V is TRBV18; no clear D. The CDR3 covers 14 residues. Germline CDR1 and CDR2: KGHSH and LQKENI. V gave up 6 bases and J gave up 2 bases, with 11 bases separating them. The CDR3 nucleotides read TGTGCCAGCTCCCAGGCGGGAGGCAATCAGCCCCAGCATTTT. Translated, it gives CASSQAGGNQPQHF.